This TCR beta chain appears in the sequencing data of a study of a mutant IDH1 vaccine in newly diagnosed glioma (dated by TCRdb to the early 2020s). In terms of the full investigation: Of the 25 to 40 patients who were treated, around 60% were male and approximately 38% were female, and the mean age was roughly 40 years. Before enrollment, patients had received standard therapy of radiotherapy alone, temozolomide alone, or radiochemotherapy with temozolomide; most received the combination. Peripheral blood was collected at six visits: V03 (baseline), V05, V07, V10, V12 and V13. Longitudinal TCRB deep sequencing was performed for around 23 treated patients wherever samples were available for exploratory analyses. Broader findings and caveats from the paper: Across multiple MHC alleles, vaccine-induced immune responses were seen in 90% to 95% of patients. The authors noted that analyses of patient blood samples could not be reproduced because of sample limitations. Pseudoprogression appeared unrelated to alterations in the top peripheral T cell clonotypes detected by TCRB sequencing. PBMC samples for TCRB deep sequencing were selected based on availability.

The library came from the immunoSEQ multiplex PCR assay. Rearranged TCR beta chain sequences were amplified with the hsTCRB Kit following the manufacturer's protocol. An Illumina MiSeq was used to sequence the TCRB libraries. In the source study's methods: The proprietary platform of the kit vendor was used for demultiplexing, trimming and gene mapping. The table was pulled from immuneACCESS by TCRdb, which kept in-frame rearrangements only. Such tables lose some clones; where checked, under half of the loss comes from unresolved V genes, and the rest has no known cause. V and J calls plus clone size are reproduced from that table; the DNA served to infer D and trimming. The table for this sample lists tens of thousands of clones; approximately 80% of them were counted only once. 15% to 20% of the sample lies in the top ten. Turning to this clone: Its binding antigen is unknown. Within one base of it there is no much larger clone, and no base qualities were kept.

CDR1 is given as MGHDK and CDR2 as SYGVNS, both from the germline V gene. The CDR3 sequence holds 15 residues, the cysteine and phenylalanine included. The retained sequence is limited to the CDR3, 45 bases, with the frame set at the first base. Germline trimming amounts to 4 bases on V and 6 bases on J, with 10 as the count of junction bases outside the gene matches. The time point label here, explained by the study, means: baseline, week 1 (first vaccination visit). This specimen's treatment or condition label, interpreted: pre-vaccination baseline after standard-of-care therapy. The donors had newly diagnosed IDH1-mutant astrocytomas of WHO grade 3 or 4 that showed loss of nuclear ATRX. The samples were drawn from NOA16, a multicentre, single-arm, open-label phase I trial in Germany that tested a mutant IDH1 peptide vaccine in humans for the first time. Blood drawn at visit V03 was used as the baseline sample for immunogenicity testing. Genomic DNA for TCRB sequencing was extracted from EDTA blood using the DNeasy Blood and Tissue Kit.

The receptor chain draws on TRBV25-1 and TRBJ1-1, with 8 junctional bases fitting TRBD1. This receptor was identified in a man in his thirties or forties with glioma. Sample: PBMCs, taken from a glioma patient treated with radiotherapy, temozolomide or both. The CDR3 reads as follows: CASSALRGTGAEAFF. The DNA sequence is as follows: TGTGCCAGCAGTGCCCTCAGAGGGACAGGAGCTGAAGCTTTCTTT.